Sequencing of this T cell receptor beta chain was carried out in a study of blood T cell repertoires in COVID-19. Study at large: Nucleic acid was either cDNA or gDNA, and it came from T cells, B-cell-depleted T cells, or PBMCs.

V gave up 8 bases and J gave up 0 bases, with 8 bases separating them. The CDR3 has 13 residues. CDR1 MNHEY and CDR2 SVGAGI come from the germline V gene. As processed by the authors: Amplified reference gene primers provided the basis for estimating nucleated cell counts. Produced via immunoSEQ multiplex PCR; TCRdb's table is partial and in-frame only. D and trimming come from the DNA, and the V and J calls and clone size come from that table. This table has around 170,000 clones, 88% appearing once. The TCR sequence derives from a man aged 55 to 70 with acute or convalescent COVID-19. Source material: peripheral blood. The chain uses TRBV6-5 and TRBJ1-3; no clear D. CDR3 protein: CASCSNSGNTIYF. CDR3 DNA: TGTGCCAGCTGCAGTAACTCTGGAAACACCATATATTTT.